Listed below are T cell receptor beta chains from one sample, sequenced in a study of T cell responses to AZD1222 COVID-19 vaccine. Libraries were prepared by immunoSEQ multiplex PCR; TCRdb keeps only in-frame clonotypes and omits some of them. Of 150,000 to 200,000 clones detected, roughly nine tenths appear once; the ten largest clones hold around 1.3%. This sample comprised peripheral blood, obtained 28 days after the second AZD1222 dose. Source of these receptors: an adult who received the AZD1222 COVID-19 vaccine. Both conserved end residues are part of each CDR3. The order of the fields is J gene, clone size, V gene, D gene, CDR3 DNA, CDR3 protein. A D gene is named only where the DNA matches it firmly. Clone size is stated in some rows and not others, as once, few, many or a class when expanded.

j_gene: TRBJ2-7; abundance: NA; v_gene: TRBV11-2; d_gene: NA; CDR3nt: TGTGCCAGCAGCTTTCGGACGGTTGCCTACGAGCAGTACTTC; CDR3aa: CASSFRTVAYEQYF
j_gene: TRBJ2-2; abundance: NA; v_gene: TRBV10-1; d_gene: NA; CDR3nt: TGCGCCAGCAGTCCGACCGGGACAAGGGGCGGGGAGCTGTTTTTT; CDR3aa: CASSPTGTRGGELFF
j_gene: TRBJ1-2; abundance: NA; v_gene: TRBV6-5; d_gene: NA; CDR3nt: TGTGCCAGCAGTTACTCTGGGGGGGAAACCTATGGCTACACCTTC; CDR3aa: CASSYSGGETYGYTF
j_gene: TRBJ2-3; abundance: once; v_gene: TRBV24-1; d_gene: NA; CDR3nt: TGTGCCACCAGTGATTTAAATACGCAGTATTTT; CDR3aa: CATSDLNTQYF
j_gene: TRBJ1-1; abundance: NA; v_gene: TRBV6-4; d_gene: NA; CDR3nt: TGTGCCAGCAGTGATACACTGAACACTGAAGCTTTCTTT; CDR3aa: CASSDTLNTEAFF
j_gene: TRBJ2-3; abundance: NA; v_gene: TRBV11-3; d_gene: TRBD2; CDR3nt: TGTGCCAGCAGCCTGACTAGCGGGGGGACTAGCACAGATACGCAGTATTTT; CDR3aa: CASSLTSGGTSTDTQYF
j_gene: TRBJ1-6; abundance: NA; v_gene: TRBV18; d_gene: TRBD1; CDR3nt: TGTGCCAGCTCACCATCAGGGGGCTTTGGGGGTTCACCCCTCCACTTT; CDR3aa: CASSPSGGFGGSPLHF
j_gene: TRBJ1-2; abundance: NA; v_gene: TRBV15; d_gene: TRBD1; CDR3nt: TGTGCCACCAGCAGGAGCCGGACAGGGACTAACTATGGCTACACCTTC; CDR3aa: CATSRSRTGTNYGYTF
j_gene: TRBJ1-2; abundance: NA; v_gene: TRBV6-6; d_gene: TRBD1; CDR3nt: TGTGCCAGCACCCAACAGGGGGGCCGGTATGGCTACACCTTC; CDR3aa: CASTQQGGRYGYTF
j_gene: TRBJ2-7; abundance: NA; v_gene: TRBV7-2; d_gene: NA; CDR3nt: TGTGCCAGCAGCTTAGCGGGGCAGGGGTGGGGGTACGAGCAGTACTTC; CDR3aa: CASSLAGQGWGYEQYF
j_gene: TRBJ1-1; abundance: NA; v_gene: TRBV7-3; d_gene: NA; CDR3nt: TGTGCCAGCAGCTTAGCTGCGAACACTGAAGCTTTCTTT; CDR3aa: CASSLAANTEAFF
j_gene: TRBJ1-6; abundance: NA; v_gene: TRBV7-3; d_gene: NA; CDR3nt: TGTGCCAGCAGCCCCTCGGGACGGACGCTTTCACCCCTCCACTTT; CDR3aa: CASSPSGRTLSPLHF
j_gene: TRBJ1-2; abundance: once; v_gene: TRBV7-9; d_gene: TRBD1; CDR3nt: TGTGCCAGCAGCTTAGGGACAGGGGGCAAGCGCTATGGCTACACCTTC; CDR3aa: CASSLGTGGKRYGYTF
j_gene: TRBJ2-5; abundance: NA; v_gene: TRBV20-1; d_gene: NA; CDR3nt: TGCAGTGCTAGTTATAGGGGGCAAGAGACCCAGTACTTC; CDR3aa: CSASYRGQETQYF
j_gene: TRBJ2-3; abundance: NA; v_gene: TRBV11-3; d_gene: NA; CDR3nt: TGTGCCAGCAGCTCTAGTGCAAATACGCAGTATTTT; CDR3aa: CASSSSANTQYF
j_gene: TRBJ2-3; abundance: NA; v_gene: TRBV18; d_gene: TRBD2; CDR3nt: TGTGCCAGCTCACCACGACGTGTTAGCGGGAGGGCCGGTGCTAGTACAGATACGCAGTATTTT; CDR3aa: CASSPRRVSGRAGASTDTQYF
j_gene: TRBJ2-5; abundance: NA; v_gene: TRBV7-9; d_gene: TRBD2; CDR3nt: TGTGCCAGCAGCGTTAAGACTAGCGGGGGGGTTTTGACAGAGACCCAGTACTTC; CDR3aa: CASSVKTSGGVLTETQYF
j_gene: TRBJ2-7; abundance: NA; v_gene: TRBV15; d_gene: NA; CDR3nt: TGTGCCACCAGCAGAGCTAGGGCAGGGTCCTACGAGCAGTACTTC; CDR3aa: CATSRARAGSYEQYF
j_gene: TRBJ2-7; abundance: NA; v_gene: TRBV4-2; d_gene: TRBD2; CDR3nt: TGTGCCAGCAGCCAAACCCCTAGCGGGGGCCCCGGCGAGCAGTACTTC; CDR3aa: CASSQTPSGGPGEQYF
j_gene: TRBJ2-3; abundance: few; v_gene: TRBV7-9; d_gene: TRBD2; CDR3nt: TGTGCCAGCAGCTATCTGGGACTAGCGGGACCGGAGACAGATACGCAGTATTTT; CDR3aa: CASSYLGLAGPETDTQYF
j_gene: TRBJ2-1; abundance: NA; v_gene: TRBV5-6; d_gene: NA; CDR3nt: TGTGCCAGCAGCTTCCACTCGGGGGATCTCATAGCGCAGTTCTTC; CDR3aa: CASSFHSGDLIAQFF
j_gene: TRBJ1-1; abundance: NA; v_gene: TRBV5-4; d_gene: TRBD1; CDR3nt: TGTGCCAGCAGCCCGGACAGGGGCCGGAGGGCTGAAGCTTTCTTT; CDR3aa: CASSPDRGRRAEAFF
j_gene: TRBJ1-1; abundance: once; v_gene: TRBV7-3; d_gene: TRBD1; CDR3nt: TGTGCCAGCAGCTTGGGACAGGGGGCGCGTGAAGCTTTCTTT; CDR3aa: CASSLGQGAREAFF